The next 28 T cell receptor beta chains were all read from a single sample in a study of blood T cell repertoires in COVID-19 (dated by TCRdb to 2020 to 2021). Libraries were prepared through the immunoSEQ multiplex PCR assay. TCRdb carries this immuneACCESS record with in-frame sequences only. Its versions omit some clonotypes, under half of them owing to an unresolved V gene in the studies checked, with the rest unexplained. The sample table contains around 60,000 clones; only one count was recorded for 90% of them. The leading ten clones occupy about 13% of the sample. Sample: peripheral blood. Receptors originate from a man aged 55 to 70 with active COVID-19.

The chain carries TRBV6-1 and TRBJ2-7, with D possibly TRBD1 on 5 matching bases. The V end was cut by 3 bases, the J end by 2 bases, with 11 bases between. This CDR3 comprises 14 residues. Germline loops: CDR1 MNHNS, CDR2 SASEGT. This CDR3 is CASSDVGRTYEQYF. CDR3 coding DNA: TGTGCCAGCAGTGATGTGGGGCGTACCTACGAGCAGTACTTC.

The chain has TRBV10-3 and TRBJ2-2; TRBD2 is a possible D gene (6 bases). Trimming took off 4 bases at V and 5 bases at J, with 20 bases between the two ends. Germline assignment: CDR1 ENHRY and CDR2 SYGVKD. The CDR3 has 17 amino acids. DNA for the CDR3: TGTGCCATCAGTGTTCAGAAGGAGCGGGCGGTAACCGGGGAGCTGTTTTTT. Its protein product is CAISVQKERAVTGELFF.

This chain uses TRBV5-4 with TRBJ2-3, with unresolved D. CDR3 length: 12 residues. Germline values: CDR1 SGHNT, CDR2 YYREEE (reference sequence). The V end was cut by 2 bases, the J end by 4 bases, with 5 bases between. The CDR3: CASSFSADTQYF. CDR3 in DNA: TGTGCCAGCAGCTTTAGTGCAGATACGCAGTATTTT. The whole variable domain, filled in from reference TRBV5-4 and TRBJ2-3, reads ETGVTQSPTHLIKTRGQQVTLRCSSQSGHNTVSWYQQALGQGPQFIFQYYREEENGRGNFPPRFSGLQFPNYSSELNVNALELDDSALYLCASSFSADTQYFGPGTRLTVL.

The chain has TRBV6-5 and TRBJ2-1; D may be TRBD2 (6 bases). V shed 2 bases and J shed 5 bases, with 7 bases lying between them. Germline V gives CDR1 MNHEY, CDR2 SVGAGI. The CDR3 totals 13 residues. CDR3 in amino acids: CASSYGGNNEQFF. The CDR3, as DNA: TGTGCCAGCAGTTACGGCGGGAACAATGAGCAGTTCTTC.

This chain uses TRBV19 with TRBJ1-3; D remains unclear. The germline V gene encodes CDR1 LNHDA and CDR2 SQIVND (reference sequence). The CDR3 runs 15 residues. Between the trimmed V and J ends, which lost 2 bases and 4 bases, there was a span of 12 bases. DNA of the CDR3: TGTGCCAGTAGTATAAACGGAGCCCGAGGAAACACCATATATTTT. Amino acid sequence: CASSINGARGNTIYF.

In nucleotides, the CDR3 is TGTGCCAGCAGCTTAAAAGGGGCTAGCGGGGGGCCCAGATACACCGGGGAGCTGTTTTTT. Its translation is CASSLKGASGGPRYTGELFF. The V call is TRBV7-3, the J call TRBJ2-2, with 11 bases lining up with TRBD2. The V gene end was trimmed by 1 base and the J gene end by 3 bases; junction bases not matched to a gene: 13. The CDR3 sequence is 20 residues long. Germline V gene data show CDR1 as SGHTA and CDR2 as FQGTGA.

CDR3 DNA sequence: TGTGCCAGCAGCTTAGGGACAGGGGTGCAAGAGACCCAGTACTTC. This gives the protein CASSLGTGVQETQYF. The rearrangement uses TRBV7-6 and TRBJ2-5; TRBD1 aligns across 9 bases. Per the germline V gene, CDR1 is SGHVS and CDR2 is FNYEAQ. V lost 1 base, J lost 2 bases, and 2 bases stayed unmatched. This CDR3 region has 15 residues.

The chain links TRBV7-2 to TRBJ2-5, with D perhaps TRBD2 (6 bases). The CDR3 has 16 residues. Trimming removed 1 base from V and 2 bases from J, with 14 bases in between. Germline assignment: CDR1 SGHTA and CDR2 FQGNSA. CDR3 amino acids: CASSLVPRGGQETQYF. The CDR3 DNA reads TGTGCCAGCAGCTTAGTCCCCCGGGGAGGTCAAGAGACCCAGTACTTC. The whole variable domain, filled in from reference TRBV7-2 and TRBJ2-5, reads GAGVSQSPSNKVTEKGKDVELRCDPISGHTALYWYRQSLGQGLEFLIYFQGNSAPDKSGLPSDRFSAERTGGSVSTLTIQRTQQEDSAVYLCASSLVPRGGQETQYFGPGTRLLVL.

The chain combines TRBV2 with TRBJ2-5; possible D gene TRBD2, 5 bases. This CDR3 contains 12 residues. The V end was cut by 8 bases, the J end by 4 bases, with 11 bases between. In germline, CDR1 is SNHLY, CDR2 FYNNEI. CDR3 amino acids: CASSEGRETQYF. Here the CDR3 DNA reads TGTGCCAGCTCAGAGGGTCGAGAGACCCAGTACTTC.

V is TRBV6-5 and J is TRBJ2-5; a weak D match, TRBD2 (5 bases). This CDR3 has 13 amino acids. Germline V CDR1 and CDR2: MNHEY, SVGAGI. With 4 bases removed from V and 5 bases from J, the gap between germline ends came to 11 bases. As DNA, the CDR3 is TGTGCCAGCAGTTCCCGGGAACAGGAGACCCAGTACTTC. Encoded protein: CASSSREQETQYF.

V gene TRBV7-6 combines with J gene TRBJ1-4; D is unresolved. The germline V gene has CDR1 SGHVS and CDR2 FNYEAQ. The V gene lost 1 base and the J gene lost 0 bases, with 15 bases spanning the gap. CDR3 length: 18 amino acids. CDR3 coding DNA: TGTGCCAGCAGCTTAGACAGTCCACCTTTGGCAACTAATGAAAAACTGTTTTTT. It is translated as CASSLDSPPLATNEKLFF.

This chain joins TRBV11-2 and TRBJ2-7; the match to TRBD1 covers 8 bases. The CDR3 runs to 19 residues. Germline V gene lookup returns CDR1 SGHAT and CDR2 FQNNGV. Unmatched junction bases numbered 18, after V lost 5 bases and J lost 0 bases. The CDR3 coding sequence is TGTGCCAGCAGCGCCTCCGGGACAGGACAAAGGGTTTCCTCCTACGAGCAGTACTTC. Translated, it gives CASSASGTGQRVSSYEQYF.

The CDR3 reads CASSSPSGTGYEKLFF. CDR3 bases: TGTGCCAGCAGTTCCCCCTCGGGGACAGGGTATGAAAAACTGTTTTTT. The genes are TRBV28 and TRBJ1-4, with 9 bases identical to TRBD1. This CDR3 spans 16 amino acids. Germline V gene sequence: CDR1 MDHEN, CDR2 SYDVKM. Losses at the gene ends were 4 bases for V and 6 bases for J; bases not matched to a gene: 9. The entire variable domain, with the rest obtained from reference TRBV28 and TRBJ1-4, is as follows: DVKVTQSSRYLVKRTGEKVFLECVQDMDHENMFWYRQDPGLGLRLIYFSYDVKMKEKGDIPEGYSVSREKKERFSLILESASTNQTSMYLCASSSPSGTGYEKLFFGSGTQLSVL.

This sequence joins TRBV11-1 and TRBJ1-1, with TRBD1 matching over 10 bases. Unmatched junction bases numbered 5, after V lost 5 bases and J lost 5 bases. The CDR3 spans 14 residues. CDR1 is SGHAT, CDR2 FQDESV, per germline (reference sequence). Written as DNA, the CDR3 is TGTGCCAGCAGCCTGGACAGGGGGGGTACTGAAGCTTTCTTT. Translated, it gives CASSLDRGGTEAFF. Combining the CDR3 with reference TRBV11-1 and TRBJ1-1 gives the whole variable domain EAEVAQSPRYKITEKSQAVAFWCDPISGHATLYWYRQILGQGPELLVQFQDESVVDDSQLPKDRFSAERLKGVDSTLKIQPAELGDSAMYLCASSLDRGGTEAFFGQGTRLTVV.

The J gene is TRBJ1-2, the V gene TRBV19; no clear D. The CDR3 totals 15 residues. Looked up from germline, CDR1 is LNHDA and CDR2 is SQIVND (reference sequence). Trimming cost V 5 bases and J 2 bases, with 15 bases left between them. CDR3 nucleotides: TGTGCCAGTAGTCCCGGTTATGGAGGCAACTATGGCTACACCTTC. Protein sequence: CASSPGYGGNYGYTF. Looking up the rest from reference TRBV19 and TRBJ1-2 gives the full variable domain: DGGITQSPKYLFRKEGQNVTLSCEQNLNHDAMYWYRQDPGQGLRLIYYSQIVNDFQKGDIAEGYSVSREKKESFPLTVTSAQKNPTAFYLCASSPGYGGNYGYTFGSGTRLTVV.

V and J are TRBV6-6 and TRBJ2-1; 9 bases align to TRBD1. There are 16 residues in the CDR3. Germline assignment: CDR1 MNHNY and CDR2 SVGAGI (reference sequence). The V gene end was trimmed by 5 bases and the J gene end by 4 bases; junction bases not matched to a gene: 9. This CDR3 reads CASSQPGQGSYNEQFF. CDR3 DNA sequence: TGTGCCAGCAGTCAACCGGGACAGGGATCATACAATGAGCAGTTCTTC.

V and J are TRBV6-6 and TRBJ2-1; 8 bases match TRBD1. This CDR3 contains 13 residues. Trimming cost V 6 bases and J 7 bases; bases outside gene matches: 5. Germline V lookup: CDR1 MNHNY, CDR2 SVGAGI (reference sequence). CDR3 DNA sequence: TGTGCCAGCAGCAGCGACAGGGGAAATGAGCAGTTCTTC. Amino acid sequence: CASSSDRGNEQFF.

The genes are TRBV5-1 and TRBJ2-2; 11 bases fit TRBD2. Germline values: CDR1 SGHRS, CDR2 YFSETQ. CDR3 length: 16 residues. The V and J ends lost 0 bases and 6 bases, in that order; junction bases with no gene match: 4. The chain's CDR3 is CASSLELAGVAGELFF. CDR3 DNA: TGCGCCAGCAGCTTGGAACTAGCGGGAGTTGCCGGGGAGCTGTTTTTT.

The gene calls are TRBV7-9 and TRBJ2-1; possibly TRBD1 for D (5 bases). This CDR3 has 14 residues. Germline V CDR1 and CDR2: SEHNR, FQNEAQ (reference sequence). Between the trimmed V and J ends, which lost 5 bases and 5 bases, there was a span of 13 bases. CDR3 sequence: CASSLGQTHNEQFF. CDR3 bases: TGTGCCAGCAGCCTCGGACAAACCCACAATGAGCAGTTCTTC.

The CDR3 nucleotides are TGTGCCAGCAGCTTGGATGGCACCAGGGCAGGGGAGCTGTTTTTT. Translated, it gives CASSLDGTRAGELFF. The rearrangement uses TRBV5-4 and TRBJ2-2; TRBD1 is a possible D gene (5 bases). CDR1 and CDR2 (germline): SGHNT, YYREEE (reference sequence). Trimming cost V 0 bases and J 8 bases, with 14 bases left between them. The CDR3 extends over 15 amino acids.

The V call is TRBV5-6, the J call TRBJ2-7; D is perhaps TRBD1 (6 bases). V lost 0 bases to trimming and J lost 2 bases, with 12 bases between them. In germline, CDR1 is SGHDT, CDR2 YYEEEE. The CDR3 is 15 amino acids. CDR3 DNA sequence: TGTGCCAGCAGCTTGGAGGGTACAGGGCCCTACGAGCAGTACTTC. Its translation is CASSLEGTGPYEQYF.

The gene calls are TRBV18 and TRBJ2-7, with TRBD2 as a possible D gene (5 bases). Trimming shortened V by 2 bases and J by 2 bases, and 7 bases separated the two germline ends. The germline V gene has CDR1 KGHSH and CDR2 LQKENI. The CDR3 is 13 residues long. The CDR3 region is CASSPRETYEQYF. CDR3 sequence (DNA): TGTGCCAGCTCACCAAGGGAGACCTACGAGCAGTACTTC.

This sequence joins TRBV13 and TRBJ2-3, with 8 bases that match TRBD1. Germline V CDR1 and CDR2: PRHDT, FYEKMQ (reference sequence). The CDR3 covers 14 residues. J was trimmed by 5 bases and V by 7 bases; bases with no gene match: 8. CDR3 nucleotide sequence: TGTGCCAGCACCCTTCAGGGGGCGCGAGATACGCAGTATTTT. This sequence encodes CASTLQGARDTQYF.

V gene TRBV29-1 combines with J gene TRBJ2-5; D is perhaps TRBD1 (6 bases). Germline V gene lookup returns CDR1 SQVTM and CDR2 ANQGSEA. The CDR3 consists of 12 residues. Trimming took 6 bases from V and 7 from J, leaving 15 bases between them. The CDR3 region is CSVQGGEGTQYF. In DNA form, the CDR3 reads TGCAGCGTACAGGGTGGGGAAGGGACCCAGTACTTC.

J is TRBJ2-1 and V is TRBV10-3; D perhaps matches TRBD1 (5 bases). Germline V gene sequence: CDR1 ENHRY, CDR2 SYGVKD. This CDR3 contains 14 residues. V shed 8 bases and J shed 4 bases, with 15 bases lying between them. In DNA, the CDR3 is TGTGCCATCGTCCCCTCGACAGTGTACAATGAGCAGTTCTTC. This gives the protein CAIVPSTVYNEQFF.

This chain uses TRBV28 with TRBJ2-1, with D perhaps matching TRBD2 (5 bases). The germline CDR1 and CDR2 sequences are MDHEN and SYDVKM. The CDR3 covers 13 residues. Trimming left V 7 bases short and J 8 bases short, with 15 bases between. The CDR3: CASTREMRDEQFF. The CDR3 bases are TGTGCCAGCACTCGAGAGATGAGGGATGAGCAGTTCTTC.

V gene TRBV30 combines with J gene TRBJ2-5; D may be TRBD1 (7 bases). The CDR3 totals 15 residues. Germline V CDR1 and CDR2: GTSNPN, SVGIG (reference sequence). Trimming removed 4 bases at V and 7 bases at J, with 22 bases between. CDR3 sequence: CAWKQGGLSRGTQYF. The CDR3 DNA reads TGTGCCTGGAAGCAGGGGGGCCTCTCTCGGGGGACCCAGTACTTC.

The chain joins TRBV19 to TRBJ2-5; a weak D match, TRBD1 (6 bases). Germline V gene sequence: CDR1 LNHDA, CDR2 SQIVND (reference sequence). V lost 6 bases and J lost 0, with 8 bases in between. The CDR3 totals 13 residues. The CDR3 DNA is TGTGCCAGTAGACGACAGGACCAAGAGACCCAGTACTTC. Translated: CASRRQDQETQYF.